These T cell receptor beta chains were read from a single sample in a study of regulatory T cells in long-lasting Graves disease. One entry per CDR3 protein, called by TCRdb with MiXCR from the multiplex PCR reads. The sample lists approximately 400,000 distinct CDR3 sequences, roughly 20% seen once, with less than 25% in the top ten. The sequencing used peripheral blood mononuclear cells (PBMCs), collected when the disease was refractory, from a patient treated with antithyroid drugs. The receptors derive from a female donor with Graves disease. Both conserved end residues are part of each CDR3. D genes are given only for firm matches. Rows may omit the clone size; those that give it use once, few, many or a size class.

j_call v_call d_call clone_size cdr3_aa cdr3_nt
TRBJ1-3 TRBV7-2 . . CASSLAKGYTIYF TGTGCCAGCAGCTTAGCGAAGGGTTACACCATATATTTT
TRBJ1-2 TRBV30 . many CAWSLDTNYGYTF TGTGCCTGGAGCCTAGATACTAACTATGGCTACACCTTC
TRBJ2-7 TRBV2 TRBD2 many CASSEAWGLAGEREQYF TGTGCCAGCAGTGAAGCTTGGGGACTAGCGGGAGAGAGGGAGCAGTACTTC
TRBJ2-5 TRBV27 TRBD1 many CASSPGQGLQETQYF TGTGCCAGCAGTCCAGGACAGGGCCTACAAGAGACCCAGTACTTC
TRBJ1-2 TRBV12-3/TRBV12-4 . few CASSVRRGLYGYTF TGTGCCAGCAGCGTCCGCAGGGGCCTCTATGGCTACACCTTC
TRBJ1-5 TRBV6-1 . . CASSEAPRGQFNQPQHF TGTGCCAGCAGTGAAGCACCGAGAGGACAGTTCAATCAGCCCCAGCATTTT
TRBJ2-1 TRBV7-9 TRBD2 . CASSAAPGLAGGPGQFF TGTGCCAGCAGCGCGGCCCCGGGACTAGCGGGAGGGCCTGGGCAGTTCTTC
TRBJ2-4 TRBV29-1 . few CSVELQGTAKNIQYF TGCAGCGTTGAACTGCAGGGGACGGCCAAAAACATTCAGTACTTC
TRBJ2-7 TRBV12-3/TRBV12-4 TRBD1 many CASSFGTGRYEQYF TGTGCCAGCAGTTTCGGGACAGGGAGGTACGAGCAGTACTTC
TRBJ2-7 TRBV7-9 TRBD1 many CASSEGDSTYEQYF TGTGCCAGCAGCGAAGGGGACAGCACCTACGAGCAGTACTTC
TRBJ1-5 TRBV19 . . CASSIVGNQPQHF TGTGCCAGTAGTATAGTAGGAAATCAGCCCCAGCATTTT
TRBJ2-7 TRBV20-1 . . CSASGRGRARDEQYF TGCAGTGCTAGTGGGCGGGGCAGGGCCCGGGACGAGCAGTACTTC
TRBJ1-5 TRBV3-1 . many CASSPSYSNQPQHF TGTGCCAGCAGCCCCAGTTATAGCAATCAGCCCCAGCATTTT
TRBJ1-2 TRBV12-3/TRBV12-4 . many CASSPGPTYGYTF TGTGCCAGCAGTCCTGGACCGACGTATGGCTACACCTTC
TRBJ2-2 TRBV11-2 TRBD2 many CASSRLGLAGGTGELFF TGTGCCAGCAGTCGTCTGGGACTAGCGGGAGGCACCGGGGAGCTGTTTTTT
TRBJ1-1 TRBV6-5 . few CTSSSAGSVNTEAFF TGTACCAGCAGTTCCGCAGGGTCGGTTAACACTGAAGCTTTCTTT
TRBJ1-1 TRBV3-1 TRBD1 many CASSDRVRSEAFF TGTGCCAGCAGCGACAGGGTTCGAAGTGAAGCTTTCTTT
TRBJ2-7 TRBV6-1 . few CASRTRQAYVYEQYF TGTGCCAGCAGAACCCGACAGGCCTACGTCTACGAGCAGTACTTC
TRBJ2-5 TRBV7-2 . many CASSPRWGGQETQYF TGTGCCAGCAGCCCCCGCTGGGGCGGACAAGAGACCCAGTACTTC
TRBJ2-4 TRBV7-2 . . CASSPRPPNIQYF TGTGCCAGCAGCCCACGTCCACCAAACATTCAGTACTTC
TRBJ2-3 TRBV11-2 . many CASSPTGLSTDTQYF TGTGCCAGCAGCCCAACGGGACTCAGCACAGATACGCAGTATTTT
TRBJ1-1 TRBV12-3/TRBV12-4 TRBD1 few CATRTGANTEAFF TGTGCCACCCGGACAGGGGCGAACACTGAAGCTTTCTTT
TRBJ2-7 TRBV5-1 . . CASSLSGKVNEQYF TGCGCCAGCAGCTTGTCCGGGAAAGTCAACGAGCAGTACTTC
TRBJ2-2 TRBV6-1 TRBD2 few CASSSSGVNTGELFF TGTGCCAGCAGTAGTAGCGGGGTGAACACCGGGGAGCTGTTTTTT
TRBJ2-2 TRBV11-3 . many CASSLSGYTGELFF TGTGCCAGCAGCTTAAGCGGGTACACCGGGGAGCTGTTTTTT
TRBJ2-1 TRBV12-3/TRBV12-4 TRBD2 . CASSLALGAGGYNEQFF TGTGCCAGCAGTTTAGCCTTGGGAGCGGGAGGTTACAATGAGCAGTTCTTC
TRBJ1-6 TRBV10-3 . . CAISESGPRRGSSPLHF TGTGCCATCAGTGAGTCGGGCCCTCGGAGAGGGAGCTCACCCCTCCACTTT
TRBJ2-7 TRBV12-3/TRBV12-4 TRBD1 few CASSFRGGSTYEQYF TGTGCCAGCAGTTTTCGAGGGGGCTCAACCTACGAGCAGTACTTC
TRBJ1-2 TRBV14 . . CASSQEPTNYGYTF TGTGCCAGCAGCCAAGAGCCGACAAACTATGGCTACACCTTC
TRBJ1-1 TRBV7-2 TRBD1 . CASSERQGTEAFF TGTGCCAGCAGCGAACGACAGGGGACTGAAGCTTTCTTT
TRBJ2-4 TRBV6-1 TRBD2 . CASTTNSGSFAKNIQYF TGTGCCAGCACTACCAATAGCGGGAGTTTTGCCAAAAACATTCAGTACTTC
TRBJ1-4 TRBV5-6 . . CASSSGSNEKLFF TGTGCCAGCAGCTCTGGGTCTAATGAAAAACTGTTTTTT
TRBJ1-1 TRBV7-2 TRBD1 many CASSPGTGEMNTEAFF TGTGCCAGCAGCCCCGGGACAGGAGAAATGAACACTGAAGCTTTCTTT
TRBJ1-3 TRBV11-2 . few CASSLDFWEAGDTIYF TGTGCCAGCAGCTTAGATTTTTGGGAGGCCGGTGACACCATATATTTT
TRBJ1-5 TRBV10-3 . . CAISDYGGDQPQHF TGTGCCATCAGTGACTACGGGGGAGATCAGCCCCAGCACTTT
TRBJ1-3 TRBV6-1 . . CASSPGLPRFSGNTIYF TGTGCCAGCAGTCCAGGACTGCCCCGATTCTCTGGAAACACCATATATTTT
TRBJ2-2 TRBV6-2/TRBV6-3 . . CASSYTIGELFF TGTGCCAGCAGTTATACGATCGGGGAGCTGTTTTTT
TRBJ1-6 TRBV28 . many CASSPNQDPGDSPLHF TGTGCCAGCAGTCCCAACCAGGATCCCGGAGATTCACCCCTCCACTTT
TRBJ1-5 TRBV19 . few CASSIVGGNQPQHF TGTGCCAGTAGTATAGTAGGGGGCAATCAGCCCCAGCATTTT
TRBJ1-6 TRBV19 TRBD1 . CASSITPGTGNNSPLHF TGTGCCAGTAGTATAACTCCCGGGACAGGAAATAATTCACCCCTCCACTTT
TRBJ2-5 TRBV3-1 . many CASSPSLPAGKTQYF TGTGCCAGCAGCCCGTCCTTGCCGGCGGGGAAGACCCAGTACTTC
TRBJ2-2 TRBV20-1 TRBD1 few CSATLSTGGYTGELFF TGCAGTGCTACACTCAGTACAGGGGGATACACCGGGGAGCTGTTTTTT
TRBJ2-7 TRBV7-2 . . CASSLGWAGSSEQYF TGTGCCAGCAGCTTAGGGTGGGCAGGGTCGTCCGAGCAGTACTTC
TRBJ2-5 TRBV24-1 TRBD1 . CATSDLRQGAGETQYF TGTGCCACCAGTGATTTAAGACAGGGGGCTGGAGAGACCCAGTACTTC